The 22 T cell receptor beta chains listed next were all sequenced from one sample in a study of graft-versus-host responses after intestinal transplantation. Assay: immunoSEQ multiplex PCR; the TCRdb copy retains only in-frame clones and omits some. The sample lists about 100,000 clones; over 80% were seen once. These receptors' targets are unknown. The specimen was unstimulated CD4+ T cells sorted from spleen or lymph node cells, collected before transplant. Every receptor here comes from a human donor who was the organ donor for an intestinal transplant.

This clone was counted a single time. The chain uses TRBV6-1 and TRBJ2-1, with D perhaps TRBD2 (7 bases). The CDR3 covers 17 residues. Germline V lookup: CDR1 MNHNS, CDR2 SASEGT. Trimming pared 1 base from V and 0 bases from J, leaving 13 bases between. The CDR3 here is CASSEGRGGDSYNEQFF. CDR3 DNA sequence: TGTGCCAGCAGTGAAGGGAGAGGGGGGGACTCCTACAATGAGCAGTTCTTC.

The chain uses TRBV5-1 and TRBJ1-1, with 7 bases that match TRBD1. V lost 0 bases and J lost 4; bases outside the gene matches: 6. Germline loops: CDR1 SGHRS, CDR2 YFSETQ. This CDR3 is built from 15 residues. The CDR3 DNA reads TGCGCCAGCAGCTTGGCCGGCCAGGGGGTCACTGAAGCTTTCTTT. It specifies CASSLAGQGVTEAFF.

The chain has TRBV5-1 and TRBJ1-4; D is uncertain. This CDR3 region has 16 residues. CDR1 and CDR2 (germline): SGHRS, YFSETQ. V was pared by 4 bases and J by 0 bases, with 13 bases between. The CDR3 sequence: CASSLGPSPTNEKLFF. The CDR3, as DNA: TGCGCCAGCAGCCTCGGGCCGTCACCAACTAATGAAAAACTGTTTTTT.

The J gene is TRBJ1-3, the V gene TRBV4-2; possible D gene TRBD1, 5 bases. Germline V gives CDR1 LGHNA, CDR2 YNFKEQ. There are 16 residues in the CDR3. V gave up 1 base and J gave up 0 bases, with 10 bases separating them. Here the CDR3 reads CASSQGRQYSGNTIYF. CDR3 bases: TGTGCCAGCAGCCAAGGGCGACAGTACTCTGGAAACACCATATATTTT.

This chain joins TRBV29-1 and TRBJ1-2; D is ambiguous. V lost 1 base and J lost 4, with 1 base in between. Germline V lookup: CDR1 SQVTM, CDR2 ANQGSEA. CDR3 size: 10 residues. The CDR3 DNA reads as TGCAGCGTTGAAGGCTATGGCTACACCTTC. It is translated as CSVEGYGYTF.

The CDR3 loop reads CASSLGVPDTQYF. The CDR3 nucleotides are TGTGCCAGCAGCTTGGGAGTCCCAGATACGCAGTATTTT. The chain recombines TRBV5-6 with TRBJ2-3; D uncertain. Per the germline V gene, CDR1 is SGHDT and CDR2 is YYEEEE. This CDR3 is 13 amino acids long. The V and J ends lost 0 bases and 4 bases respectively, with 6 bases between them.

This clone has just a few counts. V is TRBV7-2 and J is TRBJ2-5; 9 bases agree with TRBD2. Germline trimming cut 6 bases from V and 6 bases from J; bases unmatched to any gene: 5. CDR1 SGHTA and CDR2 FQGNSA come from the germline V gene. This CDR3 is 13 amino acids long. The CDR3 protein is CASSSGSRKTQYF. CDR3 in DNA: TGTGCCAGCAGTAGCGGGAGTCGTAAGACCCAGTACTTC.

Only one count was recorded for this clone. The chain carries TRBV10-1 and TRBJ2-1; no firm D call. The germline V gene encodes CDR1 WNHNN and CDR2 SYGVQD (reference sequence). The CDR3 length is 14 residues. Trimming removed 2 bases from V and 6 bases from J, with 11 bases in between. CDR3 DNA sequence: TGCGCCAGCAGTGAGAATCGTAAATTCAATGAGCAGTTCTTC. This translates into CASSENRKFNEQFF.

V is TRBV27 and J is TRBJ1-2; 7 nucleotides match TRBD1. J was trimmed by 8 bases and V by 10 bases; bases with no gene match: 16. CDR3 length equals 14 residues. Germline loops: CDR1 MNHEY, CDR2 SMNVEV (reference sequence). CDR3 nucleotide sequence: TGTGCCACCAAGTCCCAGGGGACAGTCGACGGCTACACCTTC. Translating it yields CATKSQGTVDGYTF.

The rearrangement joins TRBV4-1 to TRBJ1-1; no reliable D call. The germline gives CDR1 MGHRA, CDR2 YSYEKL. This CDR3 has 13 amino acids. V was cut by 7 bases and J by 1 base, with 10 bases left in between. The CDR3 nucleotides read TGCGCCAGCACAAAAGATCAGAACACTGAAGCTTTCTTT. Encoded protein: CASTKDQNTEAFF.

The chain recombines TRBV5-1 with TRBJ1-2; 9 positions agree with TRBD1. CDR1 is SGHRS, CDR2 YFSETQ, per germline. This CDR3 is 14 amino acids long. After removal of 4 bases from V and 2 bases from J, the junction contained 3 bases not matched to a gene. CDR3 residues: CASSTGQGNYGYTF. The CDR3 DNA reads TGCGCCAGCAGCACGGGACAGGGAAACTATGGCTACACCTTC.

This rearrangement joins TRBV5-6 to TRBJ2-1, with D uncertain. Germline V gene sequence: CDR1 SGHDT, CDR2 YYEEEE. Trimming left V 2 bases short and J 5 bases short, with 14 bases between. This CDR3 contains 15 residues. The CDR3 loop reads CASSFRLVYHNEQFF. The DNA for the CDR3 is TGTGCCAGCAGCTTTAGGTTGGTCTATCACAATGAGCAGTTCTTC.

A remark on this clone: This CDR3 is also generated by other DNA sequences in the sample. The rearrangement uses TRBV7-2 and TRBJ2-2; D gene uncertain. Trimming removed 0 bases from V and 6 bases from J, with 8 bases in between. This CDR3 has 14 amino acids. Germline V gene lookup returns CDR1 SGHTA and CDR2 FQGNSA. The CDR3: CASSLAGVSGELFF. In DNA, the CDR3 is TGTGCCAGCAGCTTAGCTGGGGTCTCCGGGGAGCTGTTTTTT.

The CDR3 nucleotides are TGTGCCAGCAGCCCTTTCGGGGGCCCCCGGACAGATACGCAGTATTTT. It encodes CASSPFGGPRTDTQYF. V and J are TRBV7-8 and TRBJ2-3, with D perhaps TRBD1 or TRBD2 (6 bases each). The CDR3 covers 16 residues. Germline CDR1 and CDR2: SGHVS and FQNEAQ. Trimming left V 5 bases short and J 3 bases short, with 18 bases between.

The rearrangement uses TRBV6-6 and TRBJ2-1; D tentatively fits TRBD1 or TRBD2 (5 bases each). V lost 5 bases and J 9 bases, leaving 20 bases between the germline ends. The V gene's germline CDR1 is MNHNY and CDR2 SVGAGI (reference sequence). This CDR3 region has 15 residues. For the CDR3, the DNA is TGTGCCAGCAGTGGGACCAGCCGGGGCGATTTTGAGCAGTTCTTC. Translated: CASSGTSRGDFEQFF.

The chain has TRBV4-2 and TRBJ2-4; TRBD2 matches at 7 bases. V was clipped by 2 bases and J by 8 bases; unmatched bases: 21. Looked up from germline, CDR1 is LGHNA and CDR2 is YNFKEQ. There are 19 residues in the CDR3. The CDR3 sequence: CASSQTKTGSGKNKDIQYF. The DNA of the CDR3 is TGTGCCAGCAGCCAAACCAAGACTGGGAGCGGGAAAAATAAAGACATTCAGTACTTC.

This clone was detected a few times. The chain has TRBV2 and TRBJ2-7; D tentatively fits TRBD1 or TRBD2 (5 bases each). CDR3 length: 15 residues. V gave up 5 bases and J gave up 1 base, with 15 bases separating them. Per the germline V gene, CDR1 is SNHLY and CDR2 is FYNNEI. The CDR3 DNA follows: TGTGCCAGCAGTCGGGAACTAGGGGCTTCCTACGAGCAGTACTTC. Protein sequence: CASSRELGASYEQYF.

V usage is TRBV4-3 and J usage is TRBJ1-2; D might be TRBD1 (5 bases). CDR3 size: 16 residues. Trimming removed 0 bases from V and 4 bases from J, with 15 bases in between. Germline lookup yields CDR1 LGHNA and CDR2 YSLEER. CDR3 amino acids: CASSQDISGRFYGYTF. The CDR3 DNA reads TGCGCCAGCAGCCAAGATATTTCAGGGCGGTTCTATGGCTACACCTTC.

This clone was seen more than once but under ten times. The same CDR3 is also encoded by other DNA sequences in this sample. This rearrangement joins TRBV5-1 to TRBJ2-1, with 8 positions matching TRBD2. This CDR3 has 15 amino acids. Trimming at V came to 1 base and at J to 0 bases, leaving 0 bases not matched to a gene. CDR1 and CDR2 (germline): SGHRS, YFSETQ. The CDR3 is CASSLSGGSYNEQFF. The CDR3 nucleotides are TGCGCCAGCAGCTTGAGCGGGGGCTCCTACAATGAGCAGTTCTTC. The full variable domain, completed using reference TRBV5-1 and TRBJ2-1, is KAGVTQTPRYLIKTRGQQVTLSCSPISGHRSVSWYQQTPGQGLQFLFEYFSETQRNKGNFPGRFSGRQFSNSRSEMNVSTLELGDSALYLCASSLSGGSYNEQFFGPGTRLTVL.

The rearrangement uses TRBV7-6 and TRBJ2-1, with D uncertain. V was clipped by 1 base and J by 3 bases, with 10 bases between them. The germline V gene has CDR1 SGHVS and CDR2 FNYEAQ. The CDR3 sequence is 15 residues long. This chain's CDR3 is CASSLESAVYNEQFF. Here the CDR3 DNA reads TGTGCCAGCAGCTTAGAGTCGGCAGTCTACAATGAGCAGTTCTTC.

This clone was detected a few times. The chain employs TRBV5-4 and TRBJ2-7; no reliable D call. The CDR3 runs 17 residues. V lost 2 bases and J 0 bases, leaving 18 bases between the germline ends. CDR1 SGHNT and CDR2 YYREEE come from the germline V gene (reference sequence). CDR3: CASSLGVGGVPSYEQYF. The CDR3 DNA is TGTGCCAGCAGCTTAGGAGTTGGTGGTGTCCCCTCCTACGAGCAGTACTTC.

The V gene is TRBV4-1, the J gene TRBJ2-6; D may be TRBD1 (5 bases). The germline V gene encodes CDR1 MGHRA and CDR2 YSYEKL. The CDR3 loop spans 16 amino acids. The V end was cut by 1 base, the J end by 2 bases, with 9 bases between. The chain's CDR3 is CASSQGGHTGANVLTF. The CDR3 DNA follows: TGCGCCAGCAGCCAAGGAGGACATACTGGGGCCAACGTCCTGACTTTC.